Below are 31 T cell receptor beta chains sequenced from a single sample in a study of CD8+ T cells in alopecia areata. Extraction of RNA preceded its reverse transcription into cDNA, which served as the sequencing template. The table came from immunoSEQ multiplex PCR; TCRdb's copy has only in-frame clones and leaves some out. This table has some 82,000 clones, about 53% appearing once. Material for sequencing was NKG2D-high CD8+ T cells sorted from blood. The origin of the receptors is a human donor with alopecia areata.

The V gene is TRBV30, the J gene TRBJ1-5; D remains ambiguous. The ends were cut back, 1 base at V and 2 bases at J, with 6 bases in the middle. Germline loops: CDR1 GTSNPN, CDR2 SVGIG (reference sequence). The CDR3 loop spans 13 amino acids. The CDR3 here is CAWSEEGNQPQHF. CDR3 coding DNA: TGTGCCTGGAGTGAGGAGGGCAATCAGCCCCAGCATTTT.

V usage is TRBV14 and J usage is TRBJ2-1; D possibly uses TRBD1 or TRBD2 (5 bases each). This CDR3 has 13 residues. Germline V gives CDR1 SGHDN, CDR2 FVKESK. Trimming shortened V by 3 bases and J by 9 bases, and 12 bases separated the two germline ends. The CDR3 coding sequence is TGTGCCAGCAGCCAGGACTGGGGCGGTGAGCAGTTCTTC. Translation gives CASSQDWGGEQFF.

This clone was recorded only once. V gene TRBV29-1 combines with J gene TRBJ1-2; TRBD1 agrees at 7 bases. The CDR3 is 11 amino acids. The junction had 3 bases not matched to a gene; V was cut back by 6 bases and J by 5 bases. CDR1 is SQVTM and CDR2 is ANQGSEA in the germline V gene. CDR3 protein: CSVTGSYGYTF. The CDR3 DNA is TGCAGCGTGACAGGGTCGTATGGCTACACCTTC.

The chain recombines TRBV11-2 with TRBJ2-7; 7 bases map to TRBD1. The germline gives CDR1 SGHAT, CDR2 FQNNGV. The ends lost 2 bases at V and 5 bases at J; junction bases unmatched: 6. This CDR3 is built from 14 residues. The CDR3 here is CASSLSKGAHEQYF. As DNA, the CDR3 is TGTGCCAGCAGCTTATCTAAGGGGGCCCACGAGCAGTACTTC.

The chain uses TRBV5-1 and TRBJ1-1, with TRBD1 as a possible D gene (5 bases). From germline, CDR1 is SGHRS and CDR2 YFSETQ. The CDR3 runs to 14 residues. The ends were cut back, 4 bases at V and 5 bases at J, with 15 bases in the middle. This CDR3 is CASSPSQGQTEAFF. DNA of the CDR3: TGCGCCAGCAGCCCGTCCCAGGGCCAAACTGAAGCTTTCTTT.

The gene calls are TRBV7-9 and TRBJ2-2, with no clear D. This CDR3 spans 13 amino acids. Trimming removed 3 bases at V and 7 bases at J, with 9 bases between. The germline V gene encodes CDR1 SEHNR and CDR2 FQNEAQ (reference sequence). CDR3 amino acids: CASSLDLDGELFF. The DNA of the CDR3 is TGTGCCAGCAGCTTGGACCTGGACGGGGAGCTGTTTTTT.

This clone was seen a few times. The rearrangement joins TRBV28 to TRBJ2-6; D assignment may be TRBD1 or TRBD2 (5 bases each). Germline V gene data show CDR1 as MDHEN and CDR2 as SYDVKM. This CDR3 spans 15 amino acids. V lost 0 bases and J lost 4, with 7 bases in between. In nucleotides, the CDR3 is TGTGCCAGCAGTTTATGGGGGGACGGGGCCAACGTCCTGACTTTC. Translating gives CASSLWGDGANVLTF.

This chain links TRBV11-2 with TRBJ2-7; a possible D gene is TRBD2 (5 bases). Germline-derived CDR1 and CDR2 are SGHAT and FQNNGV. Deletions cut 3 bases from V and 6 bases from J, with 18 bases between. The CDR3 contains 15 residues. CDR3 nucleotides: TGTGCCAGCAGCTTGGAGGCACATTCAGGAGGCGAGCAGTACTTC. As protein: CASSLEAHSGGEQYF.

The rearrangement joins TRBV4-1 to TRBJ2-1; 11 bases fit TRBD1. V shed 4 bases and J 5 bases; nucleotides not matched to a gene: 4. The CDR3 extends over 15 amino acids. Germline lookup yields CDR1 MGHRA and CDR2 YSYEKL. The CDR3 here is CASSRSGQGDNEQFF. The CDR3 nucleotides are TGCGCCAGCAGCCGGTCGGGACAGGGGGACAATGAGCAGTTCTTC.

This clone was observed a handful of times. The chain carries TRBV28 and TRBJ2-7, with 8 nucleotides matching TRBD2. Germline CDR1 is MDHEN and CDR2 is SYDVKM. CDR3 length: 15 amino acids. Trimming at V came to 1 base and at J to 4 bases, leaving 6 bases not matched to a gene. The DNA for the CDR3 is TGTGCCAGCAGTTTATCCTATGCGGGAGGTTACGAGCAGTACTTC. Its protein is CASSLSYAGGYEQYF.

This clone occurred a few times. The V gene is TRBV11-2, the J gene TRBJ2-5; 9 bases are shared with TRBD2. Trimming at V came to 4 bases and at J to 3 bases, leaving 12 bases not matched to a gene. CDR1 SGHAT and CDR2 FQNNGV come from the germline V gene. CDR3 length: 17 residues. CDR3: CASSSLSPASGKETQYF. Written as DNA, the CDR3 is TGTGCCAGCAGCTCACTCTCGCCGGCTAGCGGGAAAGAGACCCAGTACTTC. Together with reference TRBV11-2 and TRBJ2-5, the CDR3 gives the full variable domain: EAGVAQSPRYKIIEKRQSVAFWCNPISGHATLYWYQQILGQGPKLLIQFQNNGVVDDSQLPKDRFSAERLKGVDSTLKIQPAKLEDSAVYLCASSSLSPASGKETQYFGPGTRLLVL.

The CDR3 reads CASSTSPELSGYTF. CDR3 DNA: TGTGCCAGCAGTACCAGCCCAGAGCTCTCTGGCTACACCTTC. This chain links TRBV6-6 with TRBJ1-2; D gene unclear. The V gene's germline CDR1 is MNHNY and CDR2 SVGAGI (reference sequence). The CDR3 spans 14 residues. Trimming removed 5 bases from V and 7 bases from J, with 17 bases in between.

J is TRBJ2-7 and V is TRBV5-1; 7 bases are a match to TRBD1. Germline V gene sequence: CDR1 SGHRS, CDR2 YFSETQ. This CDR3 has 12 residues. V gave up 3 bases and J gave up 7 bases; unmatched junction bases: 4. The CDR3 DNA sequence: TGCGCCAGCAGCTCGTCACAGGGGGAGCAGTACTTC. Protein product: CASSSSQGEQYF.

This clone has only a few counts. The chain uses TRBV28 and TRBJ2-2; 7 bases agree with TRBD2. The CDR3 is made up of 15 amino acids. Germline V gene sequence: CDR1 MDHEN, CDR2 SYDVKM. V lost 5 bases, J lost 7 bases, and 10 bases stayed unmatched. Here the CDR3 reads CASSPPGGLDGELFF. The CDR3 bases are TGTGCCAGCAGTCCCCCGGGGGGACTTGACGGGGAGCTGTTTTTT. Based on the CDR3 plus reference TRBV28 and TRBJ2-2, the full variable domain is DVKVTQSSRYLVKRTGEKVFLECVQDMDHENMFWYRQDPGLGLRLIYFSYDVKMKEKGDIPEGYSVSREKKERFSLILESASTNQTSMYLCASSPPGGLDGELFFGEGSRLTVL.

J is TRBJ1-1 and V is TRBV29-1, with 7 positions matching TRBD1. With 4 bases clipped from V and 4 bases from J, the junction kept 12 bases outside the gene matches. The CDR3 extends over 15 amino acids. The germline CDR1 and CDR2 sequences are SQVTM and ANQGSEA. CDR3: CSVGRDSKTPTEAFF. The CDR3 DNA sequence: TGCAGCGTTGGCCGGGACAGCAAAACCCCCACTGAAGCTTTCTTT.

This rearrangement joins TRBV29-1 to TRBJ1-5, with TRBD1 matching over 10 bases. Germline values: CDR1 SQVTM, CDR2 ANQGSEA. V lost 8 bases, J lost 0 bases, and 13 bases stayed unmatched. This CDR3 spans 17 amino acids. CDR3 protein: CSLLTGGQTNSNQPQHF. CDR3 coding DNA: TGCAGCCTCCTGACAGGGGGCCAAACCAATAGCAATCAGCCCCAGCATTTT.

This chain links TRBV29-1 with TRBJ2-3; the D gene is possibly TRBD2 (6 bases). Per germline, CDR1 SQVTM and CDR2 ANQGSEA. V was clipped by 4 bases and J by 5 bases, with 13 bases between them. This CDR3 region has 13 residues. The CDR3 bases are TGCAGCGTTGGGTCCCAGGGAGGAGATACGCAGTATTTT. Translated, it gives CSVGSQGGDTQYF.

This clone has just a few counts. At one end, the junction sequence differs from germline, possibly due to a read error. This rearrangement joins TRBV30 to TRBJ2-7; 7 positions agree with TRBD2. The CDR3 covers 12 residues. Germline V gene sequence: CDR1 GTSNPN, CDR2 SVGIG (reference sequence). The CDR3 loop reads CAWSSTAGDWCF. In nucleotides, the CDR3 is TGTGCCTGGAGTTCGACGGCGGGAGACTGGTGTTTC.

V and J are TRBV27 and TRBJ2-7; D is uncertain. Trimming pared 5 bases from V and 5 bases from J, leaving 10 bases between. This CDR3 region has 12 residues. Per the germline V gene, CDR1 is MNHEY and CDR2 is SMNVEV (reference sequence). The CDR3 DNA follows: TGTGCCAGCAGTATCCCAGGCCACGAGCAGTACTTC. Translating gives CASSIPGHEQYF.

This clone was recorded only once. The CDR3 region has the DNA TGTGCCTGGAGTCTGGCGGGAGTGACCGGGGAGCTGTTTTTT. This gives the protein CAWSLAGVTGELFF. The chain recombines TRBV30 with TRBJ2-2; 7 positions match TRBD2. This CDR3 has 14 residues. Trimming cost V 2 bases and J 5 bases; bases outside gene matches: 5. Germline CDR1 reads GTSNPN; CDR2 reads SVGIG (reference sequence).

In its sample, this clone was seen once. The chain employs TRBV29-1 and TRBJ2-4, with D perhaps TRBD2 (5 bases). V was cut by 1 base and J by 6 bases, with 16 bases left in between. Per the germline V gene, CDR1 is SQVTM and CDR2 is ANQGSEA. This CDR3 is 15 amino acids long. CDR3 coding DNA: TGCAGCGTTGAAGGGTTCGGGGAGCACTCAAACATTCAGTACTTC. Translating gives CSVEGFGEHSNIQYF.

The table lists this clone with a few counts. The DNA for the CDR3 is TGCAGCGTTGAAGATGAACAGATGGGGCTGTTTTTT. Its translation: CSVEDEQMGLFF. The V and J genes are TRBV29-1 and TRBJ2-2; D not certain. V was shortened by 0 bases and J by 13 bases, with 12 bases between the two germline ends. Germline V gene sequence: CDR1 SQVTM, CDR2 ANQGSEA. CDR3 length equals 12 residues.

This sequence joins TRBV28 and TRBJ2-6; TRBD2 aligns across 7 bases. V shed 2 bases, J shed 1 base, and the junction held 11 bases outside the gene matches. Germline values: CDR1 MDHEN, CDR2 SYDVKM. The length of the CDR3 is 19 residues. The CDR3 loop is CASSLGLAESLSGANVLTF. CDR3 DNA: TGTGCCAGCAGTTTAGGTCTAGCGGAGTCTCTGTCTGGGGCCAACGTCCTGACTTTC.

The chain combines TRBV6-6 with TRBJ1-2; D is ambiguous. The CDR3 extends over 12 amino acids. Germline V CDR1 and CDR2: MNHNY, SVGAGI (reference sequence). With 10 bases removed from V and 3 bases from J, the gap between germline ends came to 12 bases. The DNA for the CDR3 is TGTGCCACTCGCACAGTATACTATGGCTACACCTTC. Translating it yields CATRTVYYGYTF.

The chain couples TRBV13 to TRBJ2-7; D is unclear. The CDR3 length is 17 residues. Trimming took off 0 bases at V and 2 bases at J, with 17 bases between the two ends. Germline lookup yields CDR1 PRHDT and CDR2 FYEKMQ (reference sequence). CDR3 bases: TGTGCCAGCAGCTTAGGAGTTTTCAGGACGGCAACCTACGAGCAGTACTTC. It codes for CASSLGVFRTATYEQYF.

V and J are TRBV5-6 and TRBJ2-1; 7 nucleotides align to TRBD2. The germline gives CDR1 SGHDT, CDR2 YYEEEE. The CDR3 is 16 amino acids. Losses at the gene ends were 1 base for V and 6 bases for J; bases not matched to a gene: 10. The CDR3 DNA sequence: TGTGCCAGCAGCTTGTTTCCGGGAGGAGACGGCAATGAGCAGTTCTTC. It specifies CASSLFPGGDGNEQFF.

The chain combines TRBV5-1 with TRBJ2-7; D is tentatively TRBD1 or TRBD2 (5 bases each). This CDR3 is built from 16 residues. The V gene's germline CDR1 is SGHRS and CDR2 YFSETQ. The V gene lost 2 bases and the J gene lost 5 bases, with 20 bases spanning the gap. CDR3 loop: CASSFSSRDLYHEQYF. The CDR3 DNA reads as TGCGCCAGCAGCTTCTCGTCTCGGGACCTCTACCACGAGCAGTACTTC. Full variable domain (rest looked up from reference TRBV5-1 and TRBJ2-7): KAGVTQTPRYLIKTRGQQVTLSCSPISGHRSVSWYQQTPGQGLQFLFEYFSETQRNKGNFPGRFSGRQFSNSRSEMNVSTLELGDSALYLCASSFSSRDLYHEQYFGPGTRLTVT.

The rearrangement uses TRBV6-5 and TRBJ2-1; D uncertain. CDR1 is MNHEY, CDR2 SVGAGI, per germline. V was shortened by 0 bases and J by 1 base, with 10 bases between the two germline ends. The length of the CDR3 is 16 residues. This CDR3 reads CASSYSFRGSYNEQFF. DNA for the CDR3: TGTGCCAGCAGTTACTCGTTCCGCGGTTCCTACAATGAGCAGTTCTTC.

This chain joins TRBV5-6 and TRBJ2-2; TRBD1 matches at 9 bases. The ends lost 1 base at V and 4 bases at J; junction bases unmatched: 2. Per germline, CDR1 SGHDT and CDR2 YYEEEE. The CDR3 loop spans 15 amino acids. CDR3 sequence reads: CASSLRTGATGELFF. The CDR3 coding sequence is TGTGCCAGCAGCTTGAGGACAGGGGCCACCGGGGAGCTGTTTTTT.

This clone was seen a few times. The CDR3 spells CASSLVPGQQETQYF. CDR3 in DNA: TGCGCCAGCAGCTTGGTTCCAGGACAGCAAGAGACCCAGTACTTC. The V gene is TRBV5-1, the J gene TRBJ2-5; D might be TRBD1 (6 bases). CDR1 and CDR2 (germline): SGHRS, YFSETQ. With 0 bases removed from V and 2 bases from J, the gap between germline ends came to 11 bases. The CDR3 sequence is 15 residues long.

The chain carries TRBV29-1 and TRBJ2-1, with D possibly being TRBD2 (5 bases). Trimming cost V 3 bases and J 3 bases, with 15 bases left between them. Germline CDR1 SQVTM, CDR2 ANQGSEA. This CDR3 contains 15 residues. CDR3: CSVDGSSISYNEQFF. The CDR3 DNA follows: TGCAGCGTTGATGGGAGTTCCATCAGCTACAATGAGCAGTTCTTC.